The subject of this entry is one T cell receptor beta chain. This clonotype showed up many times. The antigen it binds to is not known. No base quality values were provided; no much bigger clone lies one nucleotide off. This sample was included in a study of blood T cells in healthy people across ages (dated by TCRdb to between 2014 and 2017). Describing the broader study: In model experiments, roughly one uniquely barcoded TCR beta cDNA molecule per two T cells was captured by template switching. To avoid experimental bias, donors of different ages were randomly spread across the sequencing lanes. Two additional independent replicas of 1 million unique cDNA reads from the same blood draw were analyzed for two donors (one aged 18 to 30 and one aged 80 or older). Donors were grouped into four age groups: young (average roughly 15 years), middle-aged (over 35), aged (around 56) and long-lived (about 82). To track age-related changes in TCR beta repertoire diversity, the study relied on deep sequencing normalized with unique cDNA molecular identifiers.

The 39 donors, aged roughly 6 to 90 years, were systemically healthy Caucasian individuals from Russia. Ten milliliters of peripheral blood were drawn from each donor into EDTA-treated Vacutainer tubes. Ficoll-Paque density-gradient centrifugation was used to isolate PBMCs, with at least 6.5 million per sample. Trizol reagent was used to extract total RNA from the PBMCs, yielding at least 6 micrograms per sample. The percentages of naive CD45RAhigh/CD27high T cells were determined by flow cytometry on a PBMC aliquot from every donor. The CDR3, from cysteine to phenylalanine, totals 14 residues. Only the CDR3 DNA stays, 42 bases, in frame from base 1. The germline V gene encodes CDR1 MGHRA and CDR2 YSYEKL. The junction carries 8 bases between V and J, which are trimmed by 0 bases and 3 bases respectively. Overall study results and their limits: The percentage of naive T cells measured by flow cytometry correlated strongly with observed TCR beta diversity. Estimates of total diversity based on one million sequenced T cells were regarded as lower bounds and as underestimates. As age increased, observed TCR beta diversity per million T cells dropped in a roughly linear way, and a significant reduction was already evident by age approximately 40. Compared with the aged group, more naive CD4+ T cells, fewer expanded clones and increased TCR diversity were shown by the long-lived group, suggesting age selection. Donor CMV infection status was unknown, potentially confounding age-related changes in expanded clonotypes. Since profiling was done on bulk unsorted PBMCs, naive and antigen-experienced compartments could not be conclusively compared.

Receptor amplification or capture employed 5' RACE. Sequencing instrument: Illumina HiSeq 2500. A second PCR of about 6 to 11 cycles was run with a J-beta primer mix and a sample-barcoded 5' primer. Each TCR beta cDNA molecule received a unique molecular identifier from a template-switch 5' adaptor carrying 12 random nucleotides. At least 2.5 million CDR3-containing paired-end reads were obtained from each sample. The Mint cDNA synthesis kit, primed by a TRBC-specific oligonucleotide, was used to synthesize first-strand cDNA from all RNA. Following uracil-DNA glycosylase treatment, a first 18-cycle PCR with universal primers M1SS and BC2_uni_R was performed on all cDNA. Regarding the original processing steps: Each sample was normalized by randomly selecting 1 million high-quality reads, each carrying a distinct molecular identifier. Instead of being binned into consensus sequences, reads that shared molecular identifiers were thrown out. CDR3 identification, clonotype clustering and error correction used MiTCR with a Q25 quality threshold and the strictest error-elimination algorithm. A nonparametric unseen species model using Euler transformation provided a lower-bound estimate of total TCR beta diversity. In-frame beta chains were kept once TCRdb had trimmed the public reads at Q25 with fastp and called clones with MiXCR. When rows share a CDR3 protein, they turn into one entry using the most common DNA and genes. These V and J calls originate from TCRdb's pipeline instead of the authors' own analysis. Recorded for this sample are some 640,000 distinct CDR3 sequences; about 30% of them occurred a single time. Of the sample, roughly 14% falls within the top ten clones.

This receptor chain uses TRBV4-1 and TRBJ1-2, and TRBD1 may be the D gene, going by 5 matching bases. Sample: blood. This receptor was identified in a woman of 80 years or more in good health. The DNA sequence is as follows: TGCGCCAGCAGCCAAGAGGGGGTTCACTATGGCTACACCTTC. The resulting protein is CASSQEGVHYGYTF.